This is a list of T cell receptor beta chains from one sample in a study of blood T cells in healthy people across ages. Each CDR3 protein gets one entry after TCRdb re-called the 5' RACE reads with MiXCR. This sample has 1.5 million to 2 million distinct CDR3 sequences, with 28% found just once. Sequencing was carried out using blood. These receptors originate from a woman in her 30s in good health. CDR3s include the opening cysteine and the closing phenylalanine or tryptophan. Each record gives: D gene, clone size, J gene, V gene, CDR3 protein, CDR3 DNA. The D gene is left open where the match is weak. Size is stated for part of the rows, as once, few or many counts, or as a class when the clone is expanded.

d_call: TRBD2
clone_size: many
j_call: TRBJ2-1
v_call: TRBV5-1
cdr3_aa: CASRRTSGSWNEQFF
cdr3_nt: TGCGCCAGCAGGCGGACTAGCGGGAGTTGGAATGAGCAGTTCTTC

d_call: -
clone_size: many
j_call: TRBJ1-2
v_call: TRBV7-9
cdr3_aa: CASSLEGQPGGYGYTF
cdr3_nt: TGTGCCAGCAGCTTAGAGGGTCAGCCCGGCGGCTATGGCTACACCTTC

d_call: -
clone_size: many
j_call: TRBJ2-7
v_call: TRBV5-6
cdr3_aa: CASSDGQRDEQYF
cdr3_nt: TGTGCCAGCAGCGACGGACAGAGGGACGAGCAGTACTTC

d_call: -
clone_size: few
j_call: TRBJ1-1
v_call: TRBV7-9
cdr3_aa: CASSSIGFTEAFF
cdr3_nt: TGTGCCAGCAGCTCGATCGGTTTCACTGAAGCTTTCTTT

d_call: -
clone_size: few
j_call: TRBJ2-5
v_call: TRBV6-2/TRBV6-3
cdr3_aa: CASRAEGTQETQYF
cdr3_nt: TGTGCCAGCAGGGCAGAGGGGACCCAAGAGACCCAGTACTTC

d_call: TRBD2
clone_size: -
j_call: TRBJ2-7
v_call: TRBV20-1
cdr3_aa: CSARDRTSGSHEQYF
cdr3_nt: TGCAGTGCTAGAGATCGGACTAGCGGGAGTCACGAGCAGTACTTC

d_call: TRBD1
clone_size: many
j_call: TRBJ2-7
v_call: TRBV5-1
cdr3_aa: CASSPWTGMAYEQYF
cdr3_nt: TGCGCCAGCAGCCCCTGGACAGGGATGGCCTACGAGCAGTACTTC

d_call: -
clone_size: -
j_call: TRBJ2-1
v_call: TRBV29-1
cdr3_aa: CSVPPRDDEQFF
cdr3_nt: TGCAGCGTTCCCCCCAGGGACGATGAGCAGTTCTTC

d_call: -
clone_size: -
j_call: TRBJ1-5
v_call: TRBV2
cdr3_aa: CASNLAEYSNQPQHF
cdr3_nt: TGTGCCAGCAATTTGGCAGAATATAGCAATCAGCCCCAGCATTTT

d_call: -
clone_size: -
j_call: TRBJ2-5
v_call: TRBV20-1
cdr3_aa: CSALVTSYNEQYF
cdr3_nt: TGCAGTGCCTTAGTTACGTCCTACAATGAGCAGTACTTC

d_call: TRBD1
clone_size: once
j_call: TRBJ1-2
v_call: TRBV7-9
cdr3_aa: CAGSSGQESGYTF
cdr3_nt: TGTGCCGGCAGCTCCGGACAGGAGAGTGGCTACACCTTC

d_call: -
clone_size: many
j_call: TRBJ1-2
v_call: TRBV14
cdr3_aa: CASSQGQNYGYTF
cdr3_nt: TGTGCCAGCAGCCAAGGACAGAACTATGGCTACACCTTC

d_call: -
clone_size: -
j_call: TRBJ1-4
v_call: TRBV7-9
cdr3_aa: CASSLMDDEKLFF
cdr3_nt: TGTGCCAGCAGCTTAATGGACGATGAAAAACTGTTTTTT

d_call: TRBD2
clone_size: few
j_call: TRBJ2-1
v_call: TRBV5-1
cdr3_aa: CASSLLTSGGAEGEQFF
cdr3_nt: TGCGCCAGCAGCTTGCTAACTAGCGGGGGGGCCGAGGGGGAGCAGTTCTTC

d_call: TRBD2
clone_size: -
j_call: TRBJ2-1
v_call: TRBV29-1
cdr3_aa: CSVGGLSRNEQFF
cdr3_nt: TGCAGCGTTGGGGGACTATCGCGCAATGAGCAGTTCTTC

d_call: -
clone_size: -
j_call: TRBJ2-4
v_call: TRBV9
cdr3_aa: CASSPQGGQYGQYF
cdr3_nt: TGTGCCAGCAGCCCCCAGGGGGGGCAGTATGGGCAGTACTTC

d_call: -
clone_size: few
j_call: TRBJ1-4
v_call: TRBV27
cdr3_aa: CASSLQGLGTNEKLFF
cdr3_nt: TGTGCCAGCAGTTTACAGGGTTTGGGAACTAATGAAAAACTGTTTTTT

d_call: TRBD2
clone_size: -
j_call: TRBJ2-5
v_call: TRBV29-1
cdr3_aa: CSVEGLAGEGELETQYF
cdr3_nt: TGCAGCGTTGAGGGACTAGCGGGGGAAGGGGAGTTAGAGACCCAGTACTTC

d_call: TRBD1
clone_size: -
j_call: TRBJ1-2
v_call: TRBV5-1
cdr3_aa: CASSAGQGLVLNYGYTF
cdr3_nt: TGCGCCAGCAGCGCCGGACAGGGGCTCGTGCTAAACTATGGCTACACCTTC

d_call: TRBD2
clone_size: -
j_call: TRBJ2-1
v_call: TRBV20-1
cdr3_aa: CSARDLTSGPYNEQFF
cdr3_nt: TGCAGTGCTAGGGACCTGACTAGCGGTCCCTACAATGAGCAGTTCTTC

d_call: -
clone_size: -
j_call: TRBJ2-7
v_call: TRBV6-2/TRBV6-3
cdr3_aa: CASMGRGHYEQYF
cdr3_nt: TGTGCCAGCATGGGCAGGGGTCACTACGAGCAGTACTTC

d_call: -
clone_size: -
j_call: TRBJ2-4
v_call: TRBV20-1
cdr3_aa: CSARGEGNIQYF
cdr3_nt: TGCAGTGCTAGAGGAGAAGGGAACATTCAGTACTTC

d_call: -
clone_size: -
j_call: TRBJ1-6
v_call: TRBV9
cdr3_aa: CASSVGGGYSSPLHF
cdr3_nt: TGTGCCAGCAGCGTAGGTGGGGGGTACAGTTCACCCCTCCATTTT

d_call: TRBD1
clone_size: few
j_call: TRBJ2-7
v_call: TRBV5-1
cdr3_aa: CASSLGQGAHEQYF
cdr3_nt: TGCGCCAGCAGCTTGGGACAGGGGGCACACGAGCAGTACTTC

d_call: TRBD2
clone_size: -
j_call: TRBJ2-5
v_call: TRBV20-1
cdr3_aa: CSARDTGELAWETQYF
cdr3_nt: TGCAGTGCTAGAGATACCGGAGAACTAGCGTGGGAGACCCAGTACTTC

d_call: -
clone_size: -
j_call: TRBJ1-3
v_call: TRBV6-2/TRBV6-3
cdr3_aa: CASSYRRRSGNTIYF
cdr3_nt: TGTGCCAGCAGTTACCGTCGGAGGTCTGGAAACACCATATATTTT

d_call: -
clone_size: many
j_call: TRBJ2-5
v_call: TRBV7-2
cdr3_aa: CASSLQGKTQYF
cdr3_nt: TGTGCCAGCAGCTTACAGGGGAAGACCCAGTACTTC

d_call: -
clone_size: -
j_call: TRBJ2-5
v_call: TRBV6-1
cdr3_aa: CASSFGGLQETQYF
cdr3_nt: TGTGCCAGCAGTTTTGGGGGGCTTCAAGAGACCCAGTACTTC

d_call: TRBD1
clone_size: -
j_call: TRBJ2-3
v_call: TRBV4-3
cdr3_aa: CASGQDFGQGADTQYF
cdr3_nt: TGCGCCAGCGGCCAAGATTTCGGACAGGGGGCAGATACGCAGTATTTT

d_call: TRBD1
clone_size: few
j_call: TRBJ1-1
v_call: TRBV6-5
cdr3_aa: CASSPHEGATEAFF
cdr3_nt: TGTGCCAGCAGCCCCCACGAGGGGGCTACTGAAGCTTTCTTT

d_call: -
clone_size: few
j_call: TRBJ1-4
v_call: TRBV20-1
cdr3_aa: CSAREPGHFEKLFF
cdr3_nt: TGCAGTGCTAGAGAGCCGGGACATTTTGAAAAACTGTTTTTT

d_call: TRBD2
clone_size: -
j_call: TRBJ2-7
v_call: TRBV15
cdr3_aa: CATSRASGRETYEQYF
cdr3_nt: TGTGCCACCAGCAGGGCTAGCGGGAGGGAAACCTACGAGCAGTACTTC

d_call: -
clone_size: few
j_call: TRBJ1-2
v_call: TRBV7-2
cdr3_aa: CASRDTFGHGYTF
cdr3_nt: TGTGCCAGCAGGGATACCTTCGGGCATGGCTACACCTTC

d_call: -
clone_size: once
j_call: TRBJ1-1
v_call: TRBV12-3/TRBV12-4
cdr3_aa: CASSFLGLLQAFF
cdr3_nt: TGTGCCAGCAGTTTTTTGGGACTCCTCCAAGCTTTCTTT

d_call: -
clone_size: -
j_call: TRBJ1-5
v_call: TRBV24-1
cdr3_aa: CATSDPQSNQPQHF
cdr3_nt: TGTGCCACCAGTGATCCTCAGAGCAATCAGCCCCAGCATTTT

d_call: TRBD2
clone_size: few
j_call: TRBJ2-1
v_call: TRBV9
cdr3_aa: CASSAGTSIDEQFF
cdr3_nt: TGTGCCAGCAGCGCAGGGACTAGCATCGATGAGCAGTTCTTC

d_call: TRBD2
clone_size: -
j_call: TRBJ2-7
v_call: TRBV25-1
cdr3_aa: CASSAGLAIRYEQYF
cdr3_nt: TGTGCCAGCAGTGCGGGACTAGCGATCCGCTACGAGCAGTACTTC

d_call: -
clone_size: -
j_call: TRBJ2-7
v_call: TRBV14
cdr3_aa: CASSQDTLVGDYEQYF
cdr3_nt: TGTGCCAGCAGCCAAGATACCCTCGTGGGAGACTACGAGCAGTACTTC

d_call: -
clone_size: many
j_call: TRBJ2-7
v_call: TRBV11-2
cdr3_aa: CASSSPTRQPTYEQYF
cdr3_nt: TGTGCCAGCAGCTCACCGACAAGACAACCAACCTACGAGCAGTACTTC

d_call: TRBD2
clone_size: -
j_call: TRBJ2-3
v_call: TRBV7-3
cdr3_aa: CASSLTGSAGGSTDTQYF
cdr3_nt: TGTGCCAGCAGCTTAACCGGGTCGGCGGGGGGTAGCACAGATACGCAGTATTTT

d_call: -
clone_size: -
j_call: TRBJ1-2
v_call: TRBV6-5
cdr3_aa: CASRKQTNYGYTF
cdr3_nt: TGTGCCAGCAGGAAACAGACTAACTATGGCTACACCTTC

d_call: TRBD2
clone_size: once
j_call: TRBJ2-1
v_call: TRBV9
cdr3_aa: CASSVVVGGTQFF
cdr3_nt: TGTGCCAGCAGCGTAGTGGTGGGGGGGACCCAGTTCTTC